This TCR beta chain was captured in a study of technical replicates of blood from several donors. Profiling relied on immunoSEQ multiplex PCR, and the TCRdb table lists in-frame clones only, not all of them. Here the sample spans 56,000 or so clones, around 93% being singletons. The V segment lost 0 bases and the J segment 5 bases; nucleotides outside the gene matches: 4. Germline CDR1 and CDR2: MGHRA and YSYEKL. The CDR3 consists of 15 residues. The material sequenced was PBMCs. The receptor was isolated from a human donor in good health. Some clones in this sample may be carry-over from other donors' samples. This chain joins TRBV4-1 and TRBJ2-7, with 10 bases matching TRBD1. The CDR3 nucleotides are TGCGCCAGCAGCCAAGAACCGGGACAGGGGAACGAGCAGTACTTC. Translating it yields CASSQEPGQGNEQYF.